These 21 T cell receptor beta chains were sequenced from one sample in a study of T-cell reconstitution after alpha-beta-depleted transplantation in children. A library of TCRbeta sequences, prepared with unique molecular identifiers, was generated. TCRdb re-called the PCR reads with MiXCR, one entry per CDR3 protein. This table has some 460,000 distinct CDR3 sequences, 15% to 20% appearing once. The sample here was PBMCs, mostly from graft donor cells, taken 360 days after TCRalphabeta/CD19-depleted stem cell transplant. Source of these receptors: a boy younger than two who had a stem cell transplant for Wiskott-Aldrich syndrome, so the T cells may come from the graft donor.

As to this clonotype: Relative to the germline gene, one junction end is altered; a read error may explain this. The chain has TRBV10-3 and TRBJ2-1; weak D call: TRBD1 (5 bases). The CDR3 covers 15 residues. From germline, CDR1 is ENHRY and CDR2 SYGVKD. CDR3 nucleotides: TGTGCCTTCAGTGAGTCAGGGCCACACTACAATGAGCAGTTCTTC. Protein product: CAFSESGPHYNEQFF.

This clonotype was detected a few times. The chain has TRBV5-5 and TRBJ2-3, with 7 bases fitting TRBD2. The V gene end was trimmed by 4 bases and the J gene end by 0 bases; junction bases not matched to a gene: 5. Germline loops: CDR1 SGHKS, CDR2 YYEKEE (reference sequence). The CDR3 is 15 residues long. CDR3 nucleotide sequence: TGTGCCAGCAGCCGAAGACTAGCCAGCACAGATACGCAGTATTTT. This encodes CASSRRLASTDTQYF.

This clonotype was seen more than once but under ten times. This chain joins TRBV5-1 and TRBJ2-3; 14 bases align to TRBD2. The CDR3 has 17 amino acids. V gave up 6 bases and J gave up 5 bases; unmatched junction bases: 11. Germline V lookup: CDR1 SGHRS, CDR2 YFSETQ. CDR3 in amino acids: CASNPNSGTSGGDTQYF. The CDR3 bases are TGCGCCAGCAATCCGAACTCGGGGACTAGCGGGGGAGATACGCAGTATTTT.

Only a few counts were recorded for this clonotype. The V gene is TRBV5-1, the J gene TRBJ2-1, with D perhaps TRBD1 (6 bases). Trimming removed 0 bases from V and 5 bases from J, with 12 bases in between. Germline assignment: CDR1 SGHRS and CDR2 YFSETQ. The CDR3 runs to 15 residues. This CDR3 reads CASSLEGGLNNEQFF. In DNA, the CDR3 is TGCGCCAGCAGCTTGGAAGGGGGATTAAACAATGAGCAGTTCTTC. The full variable domain, in which reference TRBV5-1 and TRBJ2-1 provide the parts outside the CDR3, is KAGVTQTPRYLIKTRGQQVTLSCSPISGHRSVSWYQQTPGQGLQFLFEYFSETQRNKGNFPGRFSGRQFSNSRSEMNVSTLELGDSALYLCASSLEGGLNNEQFFGPGTRLTVL.

J is TRBJ2-4 and V is TRBV4-1, with D possibly called TRBD1 or TRBD2 (5 bases each). The CDR3 contains 17 residues. Germline assignment: CDR1 MGHRA and CDR2 YSYEKL. V dropped 4 bases and J dropped 0 bases, with 16 bases sitting between them. The CDR3 loop is CASSPTGAVLAKNIQYF. The DNA for the CDR3 is TGCGCCAGCAGCCCTACCGGGGCCGTATTAGCCAAAAACATTCAGTACTTC.

This chain links TRBV4-3 with TRBJ2-2; D remains ambiguous. Germline values: CDR1 LGHNA, CDR2 YSLEER. The CDR3 has 15 amino acids. The V and J ends lost 1 base and 6 bases respectively, with 12 bases between them. The CDR3 region has the DNA TGCGCCAGCAGCCAAGTTCCGGGTTTGCCCGGGGAGCTGTTTTTT. Its translation is CASSQVPGLPGELFF.

With regard to this clonotype: This clone may be a read error of a much larger clone one base away. This chain joins TRBV2 and TRBJ2-7; a possible D gene is TRBD1 (5 bases). Germline V gene sequence: CDR1 SNHLY, CDR2 FYNNEI. This CDR3 spans 11 amino acids. The V gene lost 6 bases and the J gene lost 4 bases, with 7 bases spanning the gap. The CDR3 sequence: CASRYRYEQYF. The CDR3 bases are TGTGCCAGCAGGTACAGGTACGAGCAGTACTTC.

The sample holds a few counts of this clonotype. V gene TRBV3-1 combines with J gene TRBJ2-3; D might be TRBD1 or TRBD2, each matching 5 bases. Trimming stripped 4 bases from V and 2 bases from J, with 10 bases between. The CDR3 is 14 residues long. Germline CDR1 LGHDT, CDR2 YNNKEL (reference sequence). DNA of the CDR3: TGTGCCAGCAGCCGGGACCGTTACACAGATACGCAGTATTTT. Protein: CASSRDRYTDTQYF.

This clonotype was seen a handful of times. The V call is TRBV7-8, the J call TRBJ1-4, with D possibly matching TRBD1 (6 bases). V lost 3 bases and J 7 bases, leaving 15 bases between the germline ends. The CDR3 consists of 15 residues. CDR1 is SGHVS, CDR2 FQNEAQ, per germline. CDR3 DNA: TGTGCCAGCAGCTTCGGCCAGGGGTGGGCTGAAAAACTGTTTTTT. It translates to CASSFGQGWAEKLFF.

This chain joins TRBV11-2 and TRBJ2-4, with 7 positions matching TRBD1. The length of the CDR3 is 14 residues. V lost 5 bases to trimming and J lost 11 bases; unmatched junction nucleotides: 12. Germline CDR1 is SGHAT and CDR2 is FQNNGV. The chain's CDR3 is CASSKPGQSLVQYF. CDR3 in DNA: TGTGCCAGCAGCAAACCGGGACAGTCCTTAGTTCAGTACTTC.

This chain connects TRBV6-2 or TRBV6-3 to TRBJ2-6, with 7 bases identical to TRBD1. This CDR3 region has 20 residues. With V trimmed by 2 bases and J by 0 bases, 13 bases remained unmatched. CDR1 and CDR2 (germline): MNHEY, SVGEGT. The CDR3 sequence: CASSYPRGQQVRSGANVLTF. CDR3 DNA: TGTGCCAGCAGTTACCCTCGGGGACAGCAAGTACGCTCTGGGGCCAACGTCCTGACTTTC.

This clonotype occurred a few times. This chain joins TRBV5-1 and TRBJ2-1; 11 bases fit TRBD2. Trimming cost V 0 bases and J 8 bases; bases outside gene matches: 4. CDR1 is SGHRS and CDR2 is YFSETQ in the germline V gene. CDR3 length: 15 amino acids. Here the CDR3 reads CASSLATSGNYEQFF. The CDR3 bases are TGCGCCAGCAGCTTGGCGACTAGCGGGAACTATGAGCAGTTCTTC.

The rearrangement joins TRBV2 to TRBJ1-5; no clear D gene. V gave up 6 bases and J gave up 1 base, with 13 bases separating them. The CDR3 length is 15 residues. Germline loops: CDR1 SNHLY, CDR2 FYNNEI. DNA for the CDR3: TGTGCCAGCAGGAAGAGTGACTTCAGCAATCAGCCCCAGCATTTT. As protein: CASRKSDFSNQPQHF.

This clonotype showed up just a few times. V and J are TRBV9 and TRBJ2-1; D is possibly TRBD1 or TRBD2 (5 bases each). The CDR3 sequence is 19 residues long. Trimming left V 4 bases short and J 7 bases short, with 30 bases between. Germline loops: CDR1 SGDLS, CDR2 YYNGEE. Here the CDR3 reads CASSLGATVYGFPVNEQFF. CDR3 bases: TGTGCCAGCAGCCTCGGGGCCACAGTTTATGGTTTCCCAGTTAATGAGCAGTTCTTC.

In this sample, this clonotype turned up a few times. V usage is TRBV6-1 and J usage is TRBJ2-3; D unclear. The germline CDR1 and CDR2 sequences are MNHNS and SASEGT. V was clipped by 4 bases and J by 2 bases, with 16 bases between them. The CDR3 extends over 16 amino acids. The DNA for the CDR3 is TGTGCCAGCAGTGGCCCCAGACGGATTCTCACAGATACGCAGTATTTT. Its protein is CASSGPRRILTDTQYF.

This clonotype has just a few counts. The V call is TRBV12-3 or TRBV12-4, the J call TRBJ2-7, with 7 bases fitting TRBD1. With 6 bases clipped from V and 5 bases from J, the junction kept 7 bases outside the gene matches. The CDR3 totals 13 residues. CDR3: CASRVQGIHEQYF. The CDR3 region has the DNA TGTGCCAGCAGGGTACAGGGGATCCACGAGCAGTACTTC.

This clonotype has more than one count but fewer than ten. The V and J genes are TRBV7-2 and TRBJ2-3, with D tentatively TRBD1 (6 bases). V gave up 5 bases and J gave up 2 bases, with 14 bases separating them. The CDR3 spans 15 residues. The V gene's germline CDR1 is SGHTA and CDR2 FQGNSA. The chain's CDR3 is CASSLLGQITDTQYF. CDR3 in DNA: TGTGCCAGCAGCCTTTTAGGACAGATCACAGATACGCAGTATTTT.

The chain carries TRBV25-1 and TRBJ1-4; TRBD1 might be the D (5 bases). Trimming took 8 bases from V and 10 from J, leaving 20 bases between them. CDR1 and CDR2 from the germline V gene are MGHDK and SYGVNS. The CDR3 extends over 14 amino acids. In DNA, the CDR3 is TGTGCCAGCGGCAGGGCCTCCGGCTCGGGAAAACTGTTTTTT. Its protein is CASGRASGSGKLFF.

V and J are TRBV5-1 and TRBJ2-5, with TRBD2 matching 9 bases. The CDR3 sequence is 18 residues long. The J segment lost 2 bases and the V segment lost 0 bases, leaving 11 bases of the junction unmatched. Germline assignment: CDR1 SGHRS and CDR2 YFSETQ. The CDR3 DNA is TGCGCCAGCAGCTTGGCACTGACTAGCGGCCACGGACAAGAGACCCAGTACTTC. It yields the protein CASSLALTSGHGQETQYF.

The chain has TRBV11-3 and TRBJ2-5; TRBD1 agrees at 9 bases. Germline lookup yields CDR1 SGHNT and CDR2 YENEEA. This CDR3 is 17 amino acids long. After removal of 3 bases from V and 4 bases from J, the junction contained 12 bases not matched to a gene. In DNA form, the CDR3 reads TGTGCCAGCAGCTTCATCCGGTGGACAGGGGAGATAGAGACCCAGTACTTC. This encodes CASSFIRWTGEIETQYF. Drawing the rest from reference TRBV11-3 and TRBJ2-5, the complete variable domain is EAGVVQSPRYKIIEKKQPVAFWCNPISGHNTLYWYLQNLGQGPELLIRYENEEAVDDSQLPKDRFSAERLKGVDSTLKIQPAELGDSAVYLCASSFIRWTGEIETQYFGPGTRLLVL.

This sequence joins TRBV29-1 and TRBJ2-7; perhaps TRBD1 as D (6 bases). V lost 6 bases, J lost 5 bases, and 20 bases lay in between. There are 14 residues in the CDR3. The germline CDR1 and CDR2 sequences are SQVTM and ANQGSEA. Here the CDR3 reads CSVSSTRGFNEQYF. The CDR3 nucleotides are TGCAGCGTCTCCAGCACCAGGGGATTCAACGAGCAGTACTTC.